The TCR beta chain under discussion was sequenced for a study of CXCR3-negative and CXCR3-positive naive CD8 T cells. Study-level points and caveats: Across naive subsets, surface CD5 expression was comparable, and TCR strength was inferred from properties of the TRB CDR3. Higher TRB CDR3 hydrophobicity marked CXCR3-positive naive cells relative to CXCR3-negative naive cells. Fresh PBMCs were used in most assays, and CXCR3 expression partially decreased after cryopreservation.

This CDR3 is 13 amino acids long. UMI labels and 5' RACE were used to prepare the TRB cDNA libraries. For each CDR3 protein, TCRdb gives one entry from its re-call of the 5' RACE reads, without DNA. The sample data list about 46,000 distinct CDR3 sequences. Regarding this clonotype: Its antigen is undetermined.

Investigators sorted each CD8+ T cell subset in triplicate, taking around 290,000 cells each time. The chain joins TRBV12-3 or TRBV12-4 to TRBJ1-5. Sequenced material: naive CXCR3- CD8+ T cells from blood. Documented subset: CD45RO-CCR7+CD27+CD95- naive CD8+ T cells lacking CXCR3 (TNR3-). The receptor was isolated from a human donor in good health. Some clones in this sample may be carry-over from other donors' samples. This CDR3 reads CASSPQKNQPQHF.